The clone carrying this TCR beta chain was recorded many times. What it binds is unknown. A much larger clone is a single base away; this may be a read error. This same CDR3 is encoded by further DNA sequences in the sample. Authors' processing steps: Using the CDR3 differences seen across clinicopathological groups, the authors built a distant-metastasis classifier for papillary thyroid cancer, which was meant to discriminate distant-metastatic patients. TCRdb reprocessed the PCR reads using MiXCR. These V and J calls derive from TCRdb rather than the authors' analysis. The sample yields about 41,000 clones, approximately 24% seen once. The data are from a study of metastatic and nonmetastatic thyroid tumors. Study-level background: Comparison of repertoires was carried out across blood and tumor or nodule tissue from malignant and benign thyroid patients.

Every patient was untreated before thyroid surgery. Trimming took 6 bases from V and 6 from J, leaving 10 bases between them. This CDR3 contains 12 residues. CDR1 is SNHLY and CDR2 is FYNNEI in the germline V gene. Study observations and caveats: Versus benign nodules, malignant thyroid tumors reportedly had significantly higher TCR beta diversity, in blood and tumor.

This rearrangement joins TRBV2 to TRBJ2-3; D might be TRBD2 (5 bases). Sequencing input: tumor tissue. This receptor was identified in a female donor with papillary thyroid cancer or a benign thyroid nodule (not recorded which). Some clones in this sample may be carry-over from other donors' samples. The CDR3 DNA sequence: TGTGCCAGCAGCGAGGGTTCTGATACGCAGTATTTT. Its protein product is CASSEGSDTQYF.